The 26 T cell receptor beta chains listed next were all sequenced from one sample in a study of read filtering for tumor transcriptome and immune sequencing. From 400 to 450 ng of RNA, a library with molecular barcoded alpha/delta and beta/gamma adaptors was made. One entry per CDR3 protein, called by TCRdb with MiXCR from the reads. This table holds around 130,000 distinct CDR3 sequences, under 15% found once. The sequenced material came from a population of CD138-negative cells sorted from bone marrow. All receptors derive from a donor over 35 with multiple myeloma.

This clonotype came up many times. The genes are TRBV10-3 and TRBJ2-1; 9 nucleotides agree with TRBD1. This CDR3 has 14 amino acids. Germline CDR1 ENHRY, CDR2 SYGVKD. J lost 4 bases, V lost 5 bases, and 3 bases had no gene match. This chain's CDR3 is CAISRDRAYNEQFF. DNA for the CDR3: TGTGCCATCAGTAGGGACAGGGCGTACAATGAGCAGTTCTTC.

Of note for this clonotype: A much larger clone lies one base from this, so it may be a read error. The chain is built from TRBV7-2 and TRBJ2-1, with a possible D match to TRBD1 (6 bases). In germline, CDR1 is SGHTA, CDR2 FQGNSA. Trimming took off 4 bases at V and 2 bases at J, with 12 bases between the two ends. This CDR3 is 15 amino acids long. DNA of the CDR3: TGTGCCAGCAGCTCACAGGGTGTCCCCTACAATGAGCAGTTCTTC. Protein product: CASSSQGVPYNEQFF.

This clonotype was recorded at least ten times. The chain carries TRBV30 and TRBJ2-1; possible D gene TRBD2, 5 bases. V was cut by 5 bases and J by 5 bases, with 19 bases left in between. Germline V gene data show CDR1 as GTSNPN and CDR2 as SVGIG (reference sequence). The CDR3 runs to 15 residues. The CDR3 nucleotides read TGTGCCTGGGGAACCCATTCGGGGTTCAACAATGAGCAGTTCTTC. It codes for CAWGTHSGFNNEQFF.

This clonotype was counted ten times or more. The chain uses TRBV11-3 and TRBJ2-2; TRBD2 aligns across 10 bases. Germline trimming cut 5 bases from V and 8 bases from J; bases unmatched to any gene: 8. The CDR3 has 15 amino acids. Germline lookup yields CDR1 SGHNT and CDR2 YENEEA. The CDR3 DNA reads TGTGCCAGCAGCGCTCCCCTAGCGGGAGAGGGGGAGCTGTTTTTT. This translates into CASSAPLAGEGELFF.

This clonotype appeared many times. The rearrangement uses TRBV24-1 and TRBJ2-1; the match to TRBD1 covers 8 bases. Losses at the gene ends were 4 bases for V and 3 bases for J; bases not matched to a gene: 7. This CDR3 has 16 amino acids. Germline CDR1 reads KGHDR; CDR2 reads SFDVKD. The CDR3 DNA sequence: TGTGCCACCAGTGACCATAGTGGGACAGGCTACAATGAGCAGTTCTTC. Its protein is CATSDHSGTGYNEQFF.

V and J are TRBV6-2 or TRBV6-3 and TRBJ2-7; tentatively, D is TRBD2 (5 bases). Germline loops: CDR1 MNHEY, CDR2 SVGEGT. The CDR3 sequence is 12 residues long. The V end lost 5 bases, the J end lost 2 bases, and 7 bases lay between the germline ends. Written as DNA, the CDR3 is TGTGCCAGCAGTCGGGATGCCTACGAGCAGTACTTC. It specifies CASSRDAYEQYF.

This clonotype was recorded at least ten times. The rearrangement uses TRBV4-1 and TRBJ2-7; D uncertain. CDR3 size: 11 residues. Trimming cost V 4 bases and J 2 bases, with 3 bases left between them. CDR1 and CDR2 from the germline V gene are MGHRA and YSYEKL. CDR3 nucleotide sequence: TGCGCCAGCAGCCCTCCCTACGAGCAGTACTTC. This translates into CASSPPYEQYF.

This clonotype occurred many times. Germline and junction disagree at one end, which may indicate a read error. V usage is TRBV5-1 and J usage is TRBJ2-3; D gene unclear. The CDR3 has 13 residues. Germline V gene data show CDR1 as SGHRS and CDR2 as YFSETQ. The CDR3 bases are TGCGCCAGCAACTTGGGCAGTGACGATACGCAGTATTTT. Translated, it gives CASNLGSDDTQYF. Based on the CDR3 plus reference TRBV5-1 and TRBJ2-3, the full variable domain is KAGVTQTPRYLIKTRGQQVTLSCSPISGHRSVSWYQQTPGQGLQFLFEYFSETQRNKGNFPGRFSGRQFSNSRSEMNVSTLELGDSALYLCASNLGSDDTQYFGPGTRLTVL.

Only a few counts were recorded for this clonotype. J is TRBJ2-7 and V is TRBV4-1; TRBD1 matches at 7 bases. This CDR3 is 17 amino acids long. Per the germline V gene, CDR1 is MGHRA and CDR2 is YSYEKL. Unmatched junction bases numbered 11, after V lost 1 base and J lost 2 bases. The CDR3 region is CASSQADLGTETYEQYF. The CDR3, as DNA: TGCGCCAGCAGCCAAGCTGACTTAGGGACAGAAACCTACGAGCAGTACTTC.

This clonotype was seen at least ten times. The chain joins TRBV6-1 to TRBJ1-5; the D gene is possibly TRBD1 (6 bases). The CDR3 sequence is 16 residues long. CDR1 and CDR2 (germline): MNHNS, SASEGT. V gave up 6 bases and J gave up 0 bases, with 15 bases separating them. The CDR3 DNA reads TGTGCCAGCAGAGGACGGACAGCAGATAGCAATCAGCCCCAGCATTTT. It translates to CASRGRTADSNQPQHF.

This clonotype turned up a few times. A much larger clone is a single base away; this may be a read error. Because the CDR3 is missing its conserved closing phenylalanine or tryptophan, this is likely a read error. V is TRBV5-1 and J is TRBJ2-7, with 11 bases lining up with TRBD2. This CDR3 comprises 13 residues. Germline V lookup: CDR1 SGHRS, CDR2 YFSETQ. V lost 4 bases, J lost 4 bases, and 1 base stayed unmatched. The CDR3 reads CASSRTSGYEQYL. The DNA of the CDR3 is TGCGCCAGCAGCAGGACTAGCGGGTACGAGCAGTACCTC.

This clonotype came up many times. The V gene is TRBV3-1, the J gene TRBJ2-1; 8 bases agree with TRBD2. Germline V CDR1 and CDR2: LGHDT, YNNKEL (reference sequence). V lost 1 base, J lost 2 bases, and 7 bases stayed unmatched. This CDR3 is 17 amino acids long. The CDR3 loop is CASSQVTTSGAYNEQFF. CDR3 coding DNA: TGTGCCAGCAGCCAAGTAACTACTAGCGGAGCCTACAATGAGCAGTTCTTC.

This clonotype was recorded at least ten times. CDR3 amino acids: CASSLIAGDYNEQFF. CDR3 sequence (DNA): TGTGCCAGCAGCTTAATAGCGGGAGACTACAATGAGCAGTTCTTC. The rearrangement joins TRBV7-3 to TRBJ2-1; 9 bases are a match to TRBD2. The germline gives CDR1 SGHTA, CDR2 FQGTGA. The CDR3 length is 15 residues. V gave up 1 base and J gave up 3 bases; unmatched junction bases: 1.

This clonotype was seen repeatedly, ten times or more. The chain combines TRBV5-4 with TRBJ2-7, with D possibly being TRBD1 or TRBD2 (6 bases each). The CDR3 loop spans 14 amino acids. V lost 0 bases, J lost 1 base, and 8 bases lay in between. The germline V gene encodes CDR1 SGHNT and CDR2 YYREEE (reference sequence). The CDR3, as DNA: TGTGCCAGCAGCTTGGAGGGGGGATCCTACGAGCAGTACTTC. The encoded protein is CASSLEGGSYEQYF.

This clonotype came up many times. CDR3: CASSYQGREQYF. The CDR3 DNA follows: TGTGCCAGCAGTTACCAGGGGCGCGAGCAGTACTTC. V usage is TRBV6-2 or TRBV6-3 and J usage is TRBJ2-7; D is possibly TRBD1 (6 bases). CDR3 length: 12 amino acids. Looked up from germline, CDR1 is MNHEY and CDR2 is SVGEGT. V was cut by 2 bases and J by 6 bases, with 8 bases left in between.

In this sample, this clonotype turned up many times. The rearrangement uses TRBV20-1 and TRBJ2-5; D possibly corresponds to TRBD1 (7 bases). The germline CDR1 and CDR2 sequences are DFQATT and SNEGSKA (reference sequence). With 2 bases removed from V and 7 bases from J, the gap between germline ends came to 38 bases. The CDR3 is made up of 21 amino acids. CDR3 protein: CSARIKGRGTFAGQSGGTQYF. DNA of the CDR3: TGCAGTGCTAGAATCAAGGGCAGGGGGACTTTTGCGGGACAGTCTGGGGGGACCCAGTACTTC.

This clonotype was seen repeatedly, ten times or more. The DNA for the CDR3 is TGTGCCACCCGGACAGGGAACACCGGGGAGCTGTTTTTT. This encodes CATRTGNTGELFF. The rearrangement links TRBV15 to TRBJ2-2, with 7 bases lining up with TRBD1. This CDR3 region has 13 residues. Germline CDR1 LNHNV, CDR2 YYDKDF (reference sequence). Trimming cost V 8 bases and J 1 base; bases outside gene matches: 1.

Regarding this clonotype: A clone one base away is much larger, so this may be a read error. The conserved phenylalanine or tryptophan is not found at the CDR3 terminus, so this likely reflects a read error. The chain has TRBV6-1 and TRBJ1-1; possibly TRBD1 for D (5 bases). Germline loops: CDR1 MNHNS, CDR2 SASEGT. CDR3 length: 13 amino acids. V was clipped by 3 bases and J by 1 base, with 6 bases between them. The CDR3 sequence: CASSDGQNTEAFL. Written as DNA, the CDR3 is TGTGCCAGCAGTGACGGACAGAACACTGAAGCTTTCCTT.

This clonotype was counted many times. The chain couples TRBV20-1 to TRBJ2-3; 9 bases map to TRBD2. With 5 bases clipped from V and 2 bases from J, the junction kept 5 bases outside the gene matches. This CDR3 is 14 amino acids long. Germline V gene sequence: CDR1 DFQATT, CDR2 SNEGSKA (reference sequence). CDR3 in DNA: TGCAGTGCTTCCGGGACTAGCTCCACAGATACGCAGTATTTT. Amino acid sequence: CSASGTSSTDTQYF.

With regard to this clonotype: A far larger clone lies a single base away; this is likely a read error. The chain links TRBV12-3 or TRBV12-4 to TRBJ1-2; D is unclear. This CDR3 has 13 amino acids. CDR3 amino acids: CANSLAQAYGYTF. The CDR3 bases are TGTGCCAACAGTTTAGCGCAGGCCTATGGCTACACCTTC.

Concerning this clonotype itself: A junction boundary mismatches the germline segment, possibly from a read error. The chain recombines TRBV14 with TRBJ2-1; D is uncertain. This CDR3 spans 11 amino acids. Germline lookup yields CDR1 SGHDN and CDR2 FVKESK. The CDR3 is CVSSQGSEQFF. The CDR3 DNA reads as TGTGTCAGCAGCCAAGGTAGTGAGCAGTTCTTC.

This clonotype has a single count. An end of the junction does not agree with germline; a read error may underlie this. The chain employs TRBV7-3 and TRBJ2-1; 9 bases align to TRBD2. CDR3 length: 18 amino acids. In germline, CDR1 is SGHTA, CDR2 FQGTGA. CDR3 protein: CAGSLRPLGIAGEGEQFF. CDR3 coding DNA: TGTGCCGGCAGCTTAAGGCCTTTGGGGATAGCGGGGGAGGGTGAGCAGTTCTTC.

This clonotype was seen at least ten times. The rearrangement uses TRBV7-8 and TRBJ2-4; D may be TRBD1 (6 bases). V gave up 3 bases and J gave up 2 bases, with 17 bases separating them. The CDR3 covers 17 residues. Per germline, CDR1 SGHVS and CDR2 FQNEAQ. CDR3 sequence (DNA): TGTGCCAGCAGCTTTTACAGGGTGTGGTTTCCCAAAAACATTCAGTACTTC. This encodes CASSFYRVWFPKNIQYF.

This clonotype came up many times. The chain couples TRBV29-1 to TRBJ1-1, with D perhaps matching TRBD1 (5 bases). There are 14 residues in the CDR3. Germline lookup yields CDR1 SQVTM and CDR2 ANQGSEA. Trimming took 5 bases from V and 4 from J, leaving 17 bases between them. The CDR3 is CSVPLGVRATEAFF. In DNA, the CDR3 is TGCAGCGTTCCCCTAGGGGTCAGGGCCACTGAAGCTTTCTTT.

The sample holds many counts of this clonotype. The chain carries TRBV18 and TRBJ1-5; unclear D gene. Germline CDR1 reads KGHSH; CDR2 reads LQKENI. The CDR3 is made up of 14 amino acids. V was shortened by 3 bases and J by 4 bases, with 10 bases between the two germline ends. As DNA, the CDR3 is TGTGCCAGCTCACCGGGAGCAGTTAATCAGCCCCAGCATTTT. This translates into CASSPGAVNQPQHF.

This clonotype was seen ten or more times. The chain links TRBV25-1 to TRBJ2-3; TRBD1 is a possible D gene (5 bases). Germline assignment: CDR1 MGHDK and CDR2 SYGVNS. CDR3 length: 14 residues. V was cut by 4 bases and J by 0 bases, with 8 bases left in between. The CDR3 nucleotides read TGTGCCAGCAGTGTGACAGATAGCACAGATACGCAGTATTTT. Protein product: CASSVTDSTDTQYF.